This record concerns one T cell receptor beta chain sequence. Antigen unknown. This entry comes from a study of cytomegalovirus exposure and HLA in healthy donors. 60 Vbeta and 13 Jbeta primers were used in PCR. Data came from immunoSEQ multiplex PCR; TCRdb stores just in-frame clones and leaves some out. In all, the sample yields 150,000 or so clones. V lost 0 bases to trimming and J lost 1 base, with 10 bases between them. This CDR3 contains 16 residues. Looked up from germline, CDR1 is MNHEY and CDR2 is SVGAGI. Study findings and constraints: It was reportedly the case that the classifier diagnosed cytomegalovirus status with high specificity and sensitivity. Some 150 TCR beta chains were listed as cytomegalovirus-associated. Reports indicate that TCR beta sequences accurately predicted the HLA-A and HLA-B alleles of most subjects.

This clonotype originated in a woman in her fifties or sixties in good health and CMV-seronegative. Specimen: PBMCs. The V and J genes are TRBV6-5 and TRBJ1-3; D unresolved. The CDR3 spells CASSYSIVKSGNTIYF. DNA of the CDR3: TGTGCCAGCAGTTACTCGATAGTAAAATCTGGAAACACCATATATTTT.